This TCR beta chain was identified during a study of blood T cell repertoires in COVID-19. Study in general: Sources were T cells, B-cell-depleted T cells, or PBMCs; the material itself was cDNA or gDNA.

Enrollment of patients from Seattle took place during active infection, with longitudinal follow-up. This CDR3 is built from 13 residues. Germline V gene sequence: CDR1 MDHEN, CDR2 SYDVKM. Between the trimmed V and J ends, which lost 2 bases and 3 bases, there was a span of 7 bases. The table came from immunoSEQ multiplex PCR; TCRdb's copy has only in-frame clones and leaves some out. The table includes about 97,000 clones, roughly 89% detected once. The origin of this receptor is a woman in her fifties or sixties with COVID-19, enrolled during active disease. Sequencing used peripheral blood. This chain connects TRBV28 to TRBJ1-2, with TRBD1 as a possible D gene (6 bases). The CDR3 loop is CASSLHRDYGYTF. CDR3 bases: TGTGCCAGCAGTTTACACAGGGACTATGGCTACACCTTC.